This TCR beta chain was documented in a study of CD8 T cells in ankylosing spondylitis. Regarding the study as a whole: Characteristic of ankylosing spondylitis blood, it appeared, was a TCR beta motif comprising about eight highly homologous variants.

This clonotype was seen a handful of times. The antigen is unknown. Quantitative barcoded 5'-RACE was used to prepare TCR beta libraries. Each CDR3 protein is one row after TCRdb ran MiXCR on the 5' RACE reads. The sample lists a few hundred thousand distinct CDR3 sequences; roughly an eighth were seen once. Germline values: CDR1 SGHRS, CDR2 YFSETQ. This CDR3 has 15 residues. The germline V and J ends were trimmed by 4 bases and 0 bases, with 10 bases remaining between them. The clonotype originates from a male donor with ankylosing spondylitis. Material: blood, either unsorted or a sorted T cell fraction (not recorded which). V usage is TRBV5-1 and J usage is TRBJ2-2; D ambiguous. The CDR3 protein is CASSGSNPNTGELFF. The DNA of the CDR3 is TGCGCCAGCAGCGGTTCAAATCCGAACACCGGGGAGCTGTTTTTT. The whole variable domain, remainder taken from reference TRBV5-1 and TRBJ2-2, is KAGVTQTPRYLIKTRGQQVTLSCSPISGHRSVSWYQQTPGQGLQFLFEYFSETQRNKGNFPGRFSGRQFSNSRSEMNVSTLELGDSALYLCASSGSNPNTGELFFGEGSRLTVL.